A selection of T cell receptor beta chains follows, all from one sample in a study of blood T cell repertoires in COVID-19. TCRdb's copy holds only in-frame clones and misses some; the assay was immunoSEQ multiplex PCR. The sample contains some 180,000 clones, around 90% of which appear only once. Sequenced: peripheral blood. These receptors were collected from a man aged 35 to 55 with active or convalescent COVID-19. Both conserved end residues are part of each CDR3. D genes are given only for firm matches. Expanded clones are given a class, and other clones once, few, many or no size at all.

size	V	J	D	CDR3	DNA
-	TRBV30	TRBJ1-6	-	CAWSNGGVGSPLHF	TGTGCCTGGAGCAACGGGGGGGTGGGTTCACCCCTCCACTTT
-	TRBV12-3/TRBV12-4	TRBJ1-4	-	CASSFFREKLFF	TGTGCCAGCAGTTTCTTCAGGGAAAAACTGTTTTTT
-	TRBV29-1	TRBJ2-3	TRBD1	CSVTDRGPVTQYF	TGCAGCGTAACGGACAGGGGGCCGGTTACGCAGTATTTT
-	TRBV29-1	TRBJ1-3	-	CSVSPPGNTIYF	TGCAGCGTGAGCCCCCCTGGAAACACCATATATTTT
-	TRBV27	TRBJ2-7	-	CASMWGSASYEQYF	TGTGCCAGCATGTGGGGTAGCGCCTCCTACGAGCAGTACTTC
-	TRBV7-6	TRBJ2-1	-	CASSFSHEQFF	TGTGCCAGCAGCTTCTCCCATGAGCAGTTCTTC
-	TRBV19	TRBJ2-7	TRBD2	CASSIGGDWRTEQYF	TGTGCCAGTAGTATTGGGGGGGACTGGAGGACAGAGCAGTACTTC
-	TRBV3-1/TRBV3-2	TRBJ2-1	-	CASSQDFTRGFLYNEQFF	TGTGCCAGCAGCCAAGACTTCACTAGGGGGTTCCTCTACAATGAGCAGTTCTTC
-	TRBV7-8	TRBJ1-2	TRBD1	CASSSDRGAGYTF	TGTGCCAGCAGCTCAGACAGGGGCGCGGGCTACACCTTC
-	TRBV3-1/TRBV3-2	TRBJ2-7	TRBD2	CASSGGGLAGMKASYEQYF	TGTGCCAGCAGCGGAGGCGGACTAGCGGGCATGAAGGCCTCCTACGAGCAGTACTTC
-	TRBV4-1	TRBJ2-1	-	CASSQVSRAYNEQFF	TGCGCCAGCAGCCAAGTTAGCAGAGCCTACAATGAGCAGTTCTTC
few	TRBV9	TRBJ2-3	-	CASSVGGLGATQYF	TGTGCCAGCAGCGTAGGGGGGTTGGGGGCCACGCAGTATTTT
once	TRBV5-1	TRBJ2-7	-	CASSGGQAYEQYF	TGCGCCAGCAGCGGCGGACAAGCCTACGAGCAGTACTTC
-	TRBV18	TRBJ2-7	-	CASSRNPAGTDDEQYF	TGTGCCAGCTCCCGAAACCCCGCGGGTACGGACGACGAGCAGTACTTC
-	TRBV6-5	TRBJ1-2	TRBD1	CASSYKGQHYGYTF	TGTGCCAGCAGTTACAAGGGACAGCACTATGGCTACACCTTC
few	TRBV28	TRBJ1-5	-	CASSLSLSNQPQHF	TGTGCCAGCAGTTTATCTCTTAGCAATCAGCCCCAGCATTTT
-	TRBV2	TRBJ2-7	TRBD2	CASSDPSGRKNSYEQYF	TGTGCCAGCAGTGATCCCAGCGGGAGGAAGAATTCCTACGAGCAGTACTTC
-	TRBV10-3	TRBJ2-7	-	CAALQGSSYEQYF	TGTGCCGCGCTACAGGGAAGCTCCTACGAGCAGTACTTC
-	TRBV7-9	TRBJ2-1	TRBD2	CASGALSGRAIYEQFF	TGTGCCAGCGGCGCCCTTAGCGGGAGGGCCATATATGAGCAGTTCTTC
-	TRBV4-1	TRBJ2-1	-	CASSQVAGAPRNEQFF	TGCGCCAGCAGCCAAGTCGCGGGGGCCCCCCGGAATGAGCAGTTCTTC
-	TRBV6-1	TRBJ2-3	TRBD2	CASSALAGGLSDTQYF	TGTGCCAGCAGTGCCTTGGCGGGAGGTCTGTCAGATACGCAGTATTTT
-	TRBV30	TRBJ2-1	-	CAWTASPTAGEQFF	TGTGCCTGGACGGCTAGCCCTACCGCTGGGGAGCAGTTCTTC
-	TRBV3-1/TRBV3-2	TRBJ1-5	-	CASSHSLSEQPQHF	TGTGCCAGCAGTCACAGTCTTTCGGAACAGCCCCAGCATTTT
-	TRBV18	TRBJ2-2	TRBD1	CASSQQGSGELFF	TGTGCCAGCTCACAACAGGGGTCCGGGGAGCTGTTTTTT
-	TRBV7-2	TRBJ2-2	TRBD2	CASSASGGGELFF	TGTGCCAGCAGCGCTAGCGGGGGCGGGGAGCTGTTTTTT
-	TRBV28	TRBJ1-6	TRBD1	CASSLTAGGGPLHF	TGTGCCAGCAGTTTGACTGCAGGGGGAGGACCCCTCCACTTT
-	TRBV27	TRBJ1-6	TRBD1	CASSFYSGTGVFVGNSPLHF	TGTGCCAGCAGTTTCTATTCCGGGACAGGGGTTTTCGTTGGTAATTCACCCCTCCACTTT
once	TRBV28	TRBJ2-3	TRBD2	CASSLWASGSTDTQYF	TGTGCCAGCAGTTTATGGGCTAGCGGGAGCACAGATACGCAGTATTTT
-	TRBV7-2	TRBJ1-5	TRBD1	CASGFFGQGSNQPQHF	TGTGCCAGCGGGTTCTTCGGACAGGGTAGCAATCAGCCCCAGCATTTT
once	TRBV19	TRBJ1-2	-	CASRGTSGGYTF	TGTGCCAGCCGCGGGACCTCGGGAGGCTACACCTTC
-	TRBV10-3	TRBJ1-3	TRBD1	CAIISGTGLSGNTIYF	TGTGCCATCATTTCCGGGACAGGTCTCTCTGGAAACACCATATATTTT
-	TRBV5-6	TRBJ2-5	-	CASSRRETGIGGETQYF	TGTGCCAGCAGCCGGAGGGAGACAGGGATCGGTGGAGAGACCCAGTACTTC
-	TRBV19	TRBJ2-1	TRBD1	CASSFSPRTGTYNEQFF	TGTGCCAGTAGTTTTTCCCCGAGGACAGGTACCTACAATGAGCAGTTCTTC
-	TRBV19	TRBJ1-2	-	CASREYREPNYGYTF	TGTGCCAGTAGGGAATACAGGGAACCCAACTATGGCTACACCTTC
-	TRBV28	TRBJ2-4	-	CASSPIPEAGAKNIQYF	TGTGCCAGCAGTCCCATCCCGGAGGCAGGAGCCAAAAACATTCAGTACTTC
-	TRBV11-2	TRBJ2-1	-	CASSLEPKLGGNEQFF	TGTGCCAGCAGCTTAGAGCCGAAATTGGGGGGCAATGAGCAGTTCTTC
-	TRBV3-1/TRBV3-2	TRBJ1-3	-	CASSQSQSSGNTIYF	TGTGCCAGCAGCCAGTCACAGTCGTCTGGAAACACCATATATTTT
-	TRBV5-1	TRBJ2-3	TRBD1	CASRQGALRADTQYF	TGCGCCAGCAGGCAGGGGGCGCTTAGGGCAGATACGCAGTATTTT
once	TRBV3-1/TRBV3-2	TRBJ2-1	-	CASSQLAWGDNEQFF	TGTGCCAGCAGCCAGCTAGCGTGGGGGGACAATGAGCAGTTCTTC
-	TRBV14	TRBJ1-1	TRBD1	CASSQIHWDRAWNTEAFF	TGTGCCAGCAGCCAAATACATTGGGACAGGGCCTGGAACACTGAAGCTTTCTTT
-	TRBV27	TRBJ1-2	-	CASRSTGFGYGYTF	TGTGCCAGCAGGTCTACAGGTTTTGGCTATGGCTACACCTTC
once	TRBV7-8	TRBJ2-7	TRBD1	CASSLVPGQGTDEQYF	TGTGCCAGCAGCTTAGTCCCGGGACAGGGGACGGACGAGCAGTACTTC
-	TRBV5-1	TRBJ2-2	-	CASSFQGMGTGELFF	TGCGCCAGCAGCTTCCAGGGGATGGGCACCGGGGAGCTGTTTTTT
-	TRBV11-2	TRBJ2-1	TRBD1	CASSSLGQHNEQFF	TGTGCCAGCAGCTCCTTGGGACAGCACAATGAGCAGTTCTTC